Sequencing of this T cell receptor (beta chain) was carried out in a study of blood T cell repertoires in COVID-19. Looking at the study overall: Spain, Italy and the United States supplied samples that represented acute and convalescent COVID-19. T cells, B-cell-depleted T cells, or PBMCs provided the cDNA or gDNA that served as material.

Those enrolled in Seattle joined during active infection and were followed longitudinally afterward. In germline, CDR1 is SGHAT, CDR2 FQNNGV. The CDR3 is 18 residues long. V shed 0 bases, J shed 2 bases, and the junction held 9 bases outside the gene matches. This table comes from immunoSEQ multiplex PCR, and its TCRdb copy is limited to in-frame clones, with some not included. Of tens of thousands of clones in the sample, 75% to 90% were seen once. The J gene is TRBJ2-1, the V gene TRBV11-2; 8 positions agree with TRBD2. Sequencing was done on a sample of peripheral blood. This TCR derives from an older woman with COVID-19, enrolled during active disease. The CDR3 coding sequence is TGTGCCAGCAGCTTAGACGCAAAAGCGGGAGTCCCCTACAATGAGCAGTTCTTC. Encoded protein: CASSLDAKAGVPYNEQFF.